The clone carrying this TCR gamma chain has only one observation. The target antigen is unknown. After alphabeta T cell depletion, CD3+ Vdelta1+ Vdelta2- thymocytes were sorted. Germline V gene data show CDR1 as GITISATS and CDR2 as ISYDGTV (reference sequence). This CDR3 is built from 16 residues. The ends lost 2 bases at V and 6 bases at J; junction bases unmatched: 4. These data come from a study of Vδ1+ human thymocytes. Findings and limits, study-wide: Many TRG clonotypes were shared between donors; TRD repertoires were essentially private. Highly polyclonal TRG and TRD repertoires with Gaussian CDR3 length distributions appeared in thymus. Around 20% of thymic delta-chain sequences were Vdelta2, with few Vdelta3, unlike blood Vdelta1+ controls.

Sequences come from RNA converted to cDNA by reverse transcription. CDR3 amplicons came from multiplex PCR with pooled V-gene forward and constant-region reverse primers. TCRdb repeated clone calling on the multiplex PCR reads with CATT. This table has under 25,000 gamma-chain clones, roughly an eighth appearing once. The source of this sequence is a child less than two years old who had congenital heart surgery. Sequenced material: Vdelta1+ gamma-delta thymocytes from the thymus. Subset denoted: FACS-sorted CD3+ TCRalphabeta- TCRVdelta1+ TCRVdelta2- thymocytes. The chain recombines TRGV9 with TRGJP. As DNA, the CDR3 is TGTGCCTTGTGGGAGGCGGGAGAGTTGGGCAAAAAAATCAAGGTATTT. It translates to CALWEAGELGKKIKVF.